This is a list of T cell receptor beta chains from one sample in a study of Tregs in tolerant kidney transplant recipients. This table comes from immunoSEQ multiplex PCR, and its TCRdb copy is limited to in-frame clones, with some not included. Counted here are 65,000 or so clones, 87% occurring once; the ten biggest clones make up 3.5% to 4%. The input for sequencing was CD4+ T cells from blood (PBMCs), taken 6 months after the transplant. Source of these receptors: a human patient who received a combined kidney and bone marrow transplant. Some T cells may be supplied by the graft donor. CDR3s include the opening cysteine and the closing phenylalanine or tryptophan. Fields, in order: D gene, clone size, J gene, V gene, CDR3 DNA, CDR3 protein. D genes are given only for firm matches. The size of a clone is reported for some rows only, either as once, few or many, or as a class for expanded clones.

>.|.|TRBJ1-1|TRBV7-9
TGTGCCAGCAGCTTAGGGGTAGGGGCGAACACTGAAGCTTTCTTT
CASSLGVGANTEAFF
>.|.|TRBJ1-2|TRBV5-1
TGCGCCAGCAGCTTGGATGGCAGGGGCGATGGCTACACCTTC
CASSLDGRGDGYTF
>.|.|TRBJ2-7|TRBV18
TGTGCCAGCTCGGGTTATATGACCGGGACCTACGAGCAGTACTTC
CASSGYMTGTYEQYF
>.|.|TRBJ2-7|TRBV19
TGTGCCAGTAGCCGGGACAAGTCCTACGAGCAGTACTTC
CASSRDKSYEQYF
>.|.|TRBJ1-2|TRBV19
TGTGCCAGTAGTATCGGCAGGGCCAACTATGGCTACACCTTC
CASSIGRANYGYTF
>.|.|TRBJ2-1|TRBV6-5
TGTGCCAGCATCCAAAAAGGGGGAGTTAATGAGCAGTTCTTC
CASIQKGGVNEQFF
>TRBD1|.|TRBJ2-3|TRBV5-1
TGCGCCAGCAGCATGAGCCCGGGACAGGTAGATTCTGGAACGCAGTATTTT
CASSMSPGQVDSGTQYF
>TRBD1|.|TRBJ1-1|TRBV5-1
TGCGCCAGCAGTCCGGACAGGGCCACTGAAGCTTTCTTT
CASSPDRATEAFF
>TRBD1|few|TRBJ1-6|TRBV4-3
TGCGCCAGCAGCCAGGAGATGACAGGGGCCCTCCACTTT
CASSQEMTGALHF
>.|.|TRBJ1-3|TRBV6-1
TGTGCCAGCAGTGAAGCGTTCGCTGGAAACACCATATATTTT
CASSEAFAGNTIYF
>TRBD1|.|TRBJ2-5|TRBV5-1
TGCGCCAGCAGCTTGGACAGGGGAAGGGGCCAAGAGACCCAGTACTTC
CASSLDRGRGQETQYF
>.|.|TRBJ2-2|TRBV4-3
TGCGCCAGCAGCCAAGAAGCCGGCACCGGGGAGCTGTTTTTT
CASSQEAGTGELFF
>TRBD1|.|TRBJ2-2|TRBV15
TGTGCCACCAGCAGACCTCGGGGAACAGGGGCCGGGGAGCTGTTTTTT
CATSRPRGTGAGELFF
>.|.|TRBJ1-3|TRBV7-2
TGTGCCAGCAGCTGGCTATTGGGGCGGGGAAACACCATATATTTT
CASSWLLGRGNTIYF
>TRBD2|.|TRBJ2-3|TRBV7-8
TGTGCCAGCAGCTTAATGAGTCAGTCTAGCGGGTCCCCAAATTTT
CASSLMSQSSGSPNF
>.|.|TRBJ2-7|TRBV6-5
TGTGCCAGCAGTTACGGGACACACATATACTTC
CASSYGTHIYF
>.|once|TRBJ2-5|TRBV18
TGTGCCAGCTCACCACGGCGGCAGGGTGAAGGAGAGACCCAGTACTTC
CASSPRRQGEGETQYF
>.|.|TRBJ2-1|TRBV9
TGTGCCAGCAGCGTAGCTCCCAGCTACAATGAGCAGTTCTTC
CASSVAPSYNEQFF
>.|.|TRBJ1-5|TRBV27
TGTGCCAGCAGTGTTGACAGGAATCAGCCCCAGCATTTT
CASSVDRNQPQHF
>.|.|TRBJ2-1|TRBV14
TGTGCCAGCAGCCTCCCTGGGGCTAGCGTCTACAATGAGCAGTTCTTC
CASSLPGASVYNEQFF
>.|.|TRBJ2-7|TRBV5-1
TGCGCCAGCAGCTTCGGCGGAACCTACGAGCAGTACTTC
CASSFGGTYEQYF
>.|.|TRBJ2-4|TRBV2
TGTGCCAGCAGTCTACAGGGACGACTAGCCAAAAACATTCAGTACTTC
CASSLQGRLAKNIQYF
>.|.|TRBJ1-3|TRBV4-3
TGCGCCAGCAGCCATCCGCGGGGGGGGACGAGCTCTGGAAACACCATATATTTT
CASSHPRGGTSSGNTIYF
>TRBD1|once|TRBJ2-3|TRBV5-1
TGCGCCAGCAGCTTTAGGAAGGTCCTGGGGACAGAGAAGAGCACAGATACGCAGTATTTT
CASSFRKVLGTEKSTDTQYF
>TRBD2|.|TRBJ2-3|TRBV7-3
TGTGCCCCTCTAACAATAGCGGGATCGGATACGCAGTATTTT
CAPLTIAGSDTQYF
>TRBD2|.|TRBJ2-7|TRBV7-2
TGTGCCAGCAGCCCTCTTTTGCTTAGCGGGGGTGGCGAGCAGTACTTC
CASSPLLLSGGGEQYF
>TRBD1|.|TRBJ2-7|TRBV9
TGTGCCAGCAGCGCGGGACAGGGGGAGCAGTACTTC
CASSAGQGEQYF
>.|.|TRBJ1-6|TRBV28
TGTGCCAGCAGTCGCCCCGGGAACAGCTATAATTCACCCCTCCACTTT
CASSRPGNSYNSPLHF
>.|.|TRBJ1-3|TRBV7-2
TGTGCCAGCAGGTCTCCTCTCTCTGGAAACACCATATATTTT
CASRSPLSGNTIYF
>TRBD2|.|TRBJ2-4|TRBV4-2
TGTGCCAGCAGCCAACGATTAGCGGGAGCCCTTGAAAACATTCAGTACTTC
CASSQRLAGALENIQYF
>TRBD1|.|TRBJ1-3|TRBV5-1
TGCGCCAGCAGCTGGGGACAGGGGGCGGCTTCTGGAAACACCATATATTTT
CASSWGQGAASGNTIYF
>.|.|TRBJ1-5|TRBV7-9
TGTGCCAGCAGCTTAGAGGCAGGGTATGATCAGCCCCAGCATTTT
CASSLEAGYDQPQHF
>.|.|TRBJ2-4|TRBV2
TGTGCCAGCAGTTCGACTAGTGGCAAAAACATTCAGTACTTC
CASSSTSGKNIQYF
>.|once|TRBJ1-2|TRBV5-1
TGCGCCAGCACTTCACAGGGAAACTATGGCTACACCTTC
CASTSQGNYGYTF
>TRBD1|.|TRBJ1-4|TRBV28
TGTGCCAGCAGTCGGACAGGGACTCTTGGAAAACTGTTTTTT
CASSRTGTLGKLFF
>TRBD2|.|TRBJ2-1|TRBV27
TGTGCCAGCAGACGGGCGCCGGGACTAGCGGGGGGGCTCCAGCACAATGAGCAGTTCTTC
CASRRAPGLAGGLQHNEQFF
>TRBD1|.|TRBJ1-1|TRBV10-3
TGTGCCATCAGATCCGGGACAGGGGGCAACACTGAAGCTTTCTTT
CAIRSGTGGNTEAFF
>TRBD1|.|TRBJ1-5|TRBV27
TGTGCCAGCAGTGATCCGGGACAGGGAACCCCCCAGCATTTT
CASSDPGQGTPQHF
>TRBD1|.|TRBJ2-7|TRBV19
TGTGCCAGTAGTATAGGGAGACAGGGCTACGAGCAGTACTTC
CASSIGRQGYEQYF
>TRBD2|.|TRBJ2-5|TRBV7-9
TGTGCCAGCAGCTTGCGCGGGAGTGAGACCCAGTACTTC
CASSLRGSETQYF
>.|.|TRBJ2-6|TRBV14
TGTGCCAGCAGCCAGCGTAGTGGGGCCAACGTCCTGACTTTC
CASSQRSGANVLTF
>TRBD1|.|TRBJ1-5|TRBV19
TGTGCCAGTAGTATCACCCCGGGACAGGCGCGAATGGCCCCCCAGCATTTT
CASSITPGQARMAPQHF
>TRBD2|.|TRBJ2-1|TRBV5-1
TGCGCCAGCAGCTTTAGCGGGGGGGCCTACAATGAGCAGTTCTTC
CASSFSGGAYNEQFF
>TRBD1|.|TRBJ2-7|TRBV5-1
TGCGCCAGCGCATCAGGGGGCGCGGGCTACGAGCAGTACTTC
CASASGGAGYEQYF
>TRBD1|once|TRBJ1-6|TRBV5-1
TGCGCCAGCAGCTTGGCAGGGGGGTCCCAAAACTATAATTCCCCCCTCCACTTT
CASSLAGGSQNYNSPLHF
>.|.|TRBJ1-1|TRBV4-2
TGTGCCAGCAGCCCACCTGGGACCGGGACACTCCCTGAAGCTTTCTTT
CASSPPGTGTLPEAFF
>.|.|TRBJ2-5|TRBV2
TGTGCCAGCAGTGCCCCTATCCCAGAGACCCAGTACTTC
CASSAPIPETQYF
>TRBD2|.|TRBJ2-5|TRBV25-1
TGTGCCAGCAGTAGACTAGCGGGGATAGAGGAGACCCAGTACTTC
CASSRLAGIEETQYF
>.|.|TRBJ1-1|TRBV7-9
TGTGCCAGCAGCTTAGCAGGGGGGAACACTGAAGCTTTCTTT
CASSLAGGNTEAFF
>.|.|TRBJ2-3|TRBV18
TGTGCCAGCTCACCACAGGGGCTTCCTACGGCAGATACGCAGTATTTT
CASSPQGLPTADTQYF
>.|.|TRBJ2-6|TRBV29-1
TGCAGCGCCTTGACAGACTCTGGGGCCAACGTCCTGACTTTC
CSALTDSGANVLTF
>TRBD2|once|TRBJ2-7|TRBV19
TGTGCCAGTACCCGGTACGGGACTAGCGGTGCGCTGTACGAGCAGTACTTC
CASTRYGTSGALYEQYF
>.|.|TRBJ2-7|TRBV5-6
TGTGCCAGCAGCCCAAGCTCACACAGCTCCTACGAGCAGTACTTC
CASSPSSHSSYEQYF
>.|once|TRBJ1-2|TRBV18
TGTGCCAGCTCCTCAGCGGCGGGGAGCGGCTACACCTTC
CASSSAAGSGYTF